A single count supports the clone carrying this TCR beta chain. The germline CDR1 and CDR2 sequences are PRHDT and FYEKMQ (reference sequence). V was clipped by 5 bases and J by 4 bases; unmatched bases: 9. This CDR3 is 16 amino acids long. The sample originates from a study of blood T cell repertoires in COVID-19. About the study: The origin of the acute and convalescent COVID-19 samples was the United States, Italy and Spain. From T cells, B-cell-depleted T cells, or PBMCs came the material, which was cDNA or gDNA.

In the original workflow: From reference gene primer amplification, estimates of nucleated cell counts were derived. TCRdb's copy holds only in-frame clones and misses some; the assay was immunoSEQ multiplex PCR. D and trimming come from the DNA, and the V and J calls and clone size come from that table. Here the sample spans tens of thousands of clones, more than 75% being singletons. The receptor was derived from a man aged 50-59 years with active COVID-19. This sequence joins TRBV13 and TRBJ2-3, with 10 bases fitting TRBD2. The sample consisted of peripheral blood. As DNA, the CDR3 is TGTGCCAGCAGCAGCTCTAGCGGGGGAGGGGCAGATACGCAGTATTTT. Its translation is CASSSSSGGGADTQYF.